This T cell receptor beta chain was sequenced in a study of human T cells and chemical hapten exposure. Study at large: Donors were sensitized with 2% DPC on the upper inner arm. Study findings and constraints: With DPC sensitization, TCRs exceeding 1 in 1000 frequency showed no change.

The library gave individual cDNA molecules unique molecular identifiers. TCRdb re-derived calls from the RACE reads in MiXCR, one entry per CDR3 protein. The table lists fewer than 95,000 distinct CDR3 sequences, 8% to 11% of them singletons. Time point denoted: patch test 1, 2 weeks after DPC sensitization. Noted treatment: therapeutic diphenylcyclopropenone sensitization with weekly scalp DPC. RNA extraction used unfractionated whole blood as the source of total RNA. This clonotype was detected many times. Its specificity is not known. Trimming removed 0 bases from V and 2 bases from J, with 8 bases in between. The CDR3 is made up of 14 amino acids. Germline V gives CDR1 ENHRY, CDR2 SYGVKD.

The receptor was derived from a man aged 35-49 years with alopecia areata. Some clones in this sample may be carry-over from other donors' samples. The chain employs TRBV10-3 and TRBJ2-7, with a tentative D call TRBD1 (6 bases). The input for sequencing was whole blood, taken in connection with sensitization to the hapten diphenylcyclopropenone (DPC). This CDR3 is CAISESGQTYEQYF. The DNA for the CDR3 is TGTGCCATCAGTGAGTCCGGACAGACCTACGAGCAGTACTTC.